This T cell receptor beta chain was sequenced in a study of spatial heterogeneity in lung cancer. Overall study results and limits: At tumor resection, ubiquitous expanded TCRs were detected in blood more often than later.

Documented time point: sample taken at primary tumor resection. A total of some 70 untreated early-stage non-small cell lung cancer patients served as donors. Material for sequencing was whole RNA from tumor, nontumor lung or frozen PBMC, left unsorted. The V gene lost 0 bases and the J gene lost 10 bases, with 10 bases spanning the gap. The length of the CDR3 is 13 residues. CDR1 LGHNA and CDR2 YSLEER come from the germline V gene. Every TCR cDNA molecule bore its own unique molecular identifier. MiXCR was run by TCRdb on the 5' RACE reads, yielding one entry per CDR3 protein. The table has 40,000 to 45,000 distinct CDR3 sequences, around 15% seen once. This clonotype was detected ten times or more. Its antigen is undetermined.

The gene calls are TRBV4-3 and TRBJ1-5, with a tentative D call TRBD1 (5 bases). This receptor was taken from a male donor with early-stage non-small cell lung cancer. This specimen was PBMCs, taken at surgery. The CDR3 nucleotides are TGCGCCAGCAGCCAAGAAATGGGGCTCCCCCAGCATTTT. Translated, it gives CASSQEMGLPQHF.